The 18 T cell receptor beta chains given below trace back to one sample, sequenced in a study of response to subunit inactivated influenza vaccine. TCRdb reprocessed the RT-PCR reads with MiXCR, giving one entry per CDR3 protein. The data show around 850,000 distinct CDR3 sequences, with around a sixth seen just once and 11% held by the top ten. This sample comprised PBMCs from blood, obtained around 5 days after vaccination. The source of these receptors is a man over 45 who received an inactivated influenza vaccine.

The chain combines TRBV6-6 with TRBJ2-7; the D gene is possibly TRBD2 (6 bases). Trimming shortened V by 6 bases and J by 6 bases, and 12 bases separated the two germline ends. The CDR3 covers 12 residues. Germline V lookup: CDR1 MNHNY, CDR2 SVGAGI (reference sequence). The CDR3 is CASSLTRSEQYF. The CDR3 DNA reads as TGTGCCAGCAGCCTGACTAGATCCGAGCAGTACTTC.

The chain is built from TRBV18 and TRBJ2-3; 11 bases are shared with TRBD2. Germline CDR1 and CDR2: KGHSH and LQKENI. With 6 bases clipped from V and 5 bases from J, the junction kept 4 bases outside the gene matches. This CDR3 contains 14 residues. The CDR3 DNA is TGTGCCAGCTCGTCGACTAGCGGGAAAGATACGCAGTATTTT. It translates to CASSSTSGKDTQYF.

The CDR3 DNA is TGTGCCAGCAGTTCCAAACAGGGGGCGCCTTTAGCCGGGGAGCTGTTTTTT. The encoded protein is CASSSKQGAPLAGELFF. The V gene is TRBV6-5, the J gene TRBJ2-2, with TRBD1 identical over 9 bases. The CDR3 loop spans 17 amino acids. Germline CDR1 MNHEY, CDR2 SVGAGI. With V trimmed by 4 bases and J by 6 bases, 12 bases remained unmatched.

This rearrangement joins TRBV20-1 to TRBJ2-7; D may be TRBD1 (5 bases). CDR3 length equals 13 residues. V was trimmed by 3 bases and J by 6 bases, leaving 15 bases between them. Germline V gene lookup returns CDR1 DFQATT and CDR2 SNEGSKA (reference sequence). The CDR3: CSARSTDFSEQYF. CDR3 DNA: TGCAGTGCTAGGTCGACAGATTTCTCCGAGCAGTACTTC.

This clonotype turned up a few times. The chain is built from TRBV7-2 and TRBJ2-7; TRBD1 aligns across 9 bases. Per the germline V gene, CDR1 is SGHTA and CDR2 is FQGNSA. The V gene end was trimmed by 6 bases and the J gene end by 4 bases; junction bases not matched to a gene: 10. The CDR3 is 15 residues long. The CDR3 region is CASSLSRDRVYEQYF. CDR3 coding DNA: TGTGCCAGCAGTTTGAGCCGGGACAGGGTTTACGAGCAGTACTTC.

This clonotype showed up just once. The chain links TRBV12-1 to TRBJ2-1; the table's D call, TRBD2, has no DNA check behind it. TRBV12-1 has pseudogene status. The CDR3 is 19 amino acids. CDR3 loop: CASSFMAGGRGLAVYKQFF. In DNA, the CDR3 is TGTGCCAGCAGCTTTATGGCAGGGGGTAGGGGACTAGCGGTCTACAAGCAGTTCTTC.

The table lists this clonotype with many counts. This chain connects TRBV28 to TRBJ2-1; D is uncertain. The V end lost 6 bases, the J end lost 7 bases, and 10 bases lay between the germline ends. CDR1 and CDR2 from the germline V gene are MDHEN and SYDVKM. This CDR3 comprises 12 residues. The CDR3 DNA is TGTGCCAGCAGCTCTAAGTGGAATGAGCAGTTCTTC. This encodes CASSSKWNEQFF. The whole variable domain, remainder taken from reference TRBV28 and TRBJ2-1, is DVKVTQSSRYLVKRTGEKVFLECVQDMDHENMFWYRQDPGLGLRLIYFSYDVKMKEKGDIPEGYSVSREKKERFSLILESASTNQTSMYLCASSSKWNEQFFGPGTRLTVL.

This clonotype has at least ten counts. The V gene is TRBV7-2, the J gene TRBJ2-4; weak D call: TRBD2 (7 bases). Deletions cut 0 bases from V and 7 bases from J, with 10 bases between. CDR1 SGHTA and CDR2 FQGNSA come from the germline V gene. CDR3 length: 14 residues. The CDR3 nucleotides read TGTGCCAGCAGCTTAGCGGGGGGGCAGAACATTCAGTACTTC. Encoded protein: CASSLAGGQNIQYF.

The chain employs TRBV9 and TRBJ2-3; 8 positions agree with TRBD1. Trimming removed 2 bases from V and 1 base from J; junction bases left unmatched: 6. Germline CDR1 and CDR2: SGDLS and YYNGEE. The CDR3 is 16 amino acids. The CDR3 DNA sequence: TGTGCCAGCAGCGTTGAGGTGGGACAGGGCACAGATACGCAGTATTTT. This sequence encodes CASSVEVGQGTDTQYF.

This clonotype has a count of ten or more. The chain joins TRBV20-1 to TRBJ2-7, with 7 positions matching TRBD1. With 1 base clipped from V and 2 bases from J, the junction kept 8 bases outside the gene matches. Looked up from germline, CDR1 is DFQATT and CDR2 is SNEGSKA (reference sequence). The CDR3 loop spans 15 amino acids. The CDR3 is CSARVPGQRTYEQYF. DNA of the CDR3: TGCAGTGCTAGAGTCCCGGGACAGCGAACCTACGAGCAGTACTTC.

This clonotype was picked up a small number of times. This chain connects TRBV29-1 to TRBJ1-1, with D tentatively TRBD1 (6 bases). The CDR3 is 13 amino acids. Trimming took 7 bases from V and 1 from J, leaving 13 bases between them. Per germline, CDR1 SQVTM and CDR2 ANQGSEA. The CDR3 nucleotides are TGCAGCGGAAAACAGGGACCGAACACTGAAGCTTTCTTT. Its translation: CSGKQGPNTEAFF.

This clonotype occurred many times. V gene TRBV7-9 combines with J gene TRBJ1-4; 8 bases map to TRBD1. With V trimmed by 1 base and J by 7 bases, 2 bases remained unmatched. The CDR3 runs to 14 residues. CDR1 SEHNR and CDR2 FQNEAQ come from the germline V gene (reference sequence). The CDR3 DNA sequence: TGTGCCAGCAGCTTAGGACAGGGGTTTGAAAAACTGTTTTTT. The encoded protein is CASSLGQGFEKLFF. Looking up the rest from reference TRBV7-9 and TRBJ1-4 gives the full variable domain: DTGVSQNPRHKITKRGQNVTFRCDPISEHNRLYWYRQTLGQGPEFLTYFQNEAQLEKSRLLSDRFSAERPKGSFSTLEIQRTEQGDSAMYLCASSLGQGFEKLFFGSGTQLSVL.

This clonotype was seen more than once but under ten times. This chain uses TRBV6-1 with TRBJ2-7; D gene unclear. The CDR3 length is 14 residues. Deletions cut 6 bases from V and 0 bases from J, with 12 bases between. Germline CDR1 MNHNS, CDR2 SASEGT. CDR3 protein: CASSKTESSYEQYF. As DNA, the CDR3 is TGTGCCAGCAGCAAAACAGAGAGCTCCTACGAGCAGTACTTC.

V and J are TRBV6-5 and TRBJ2-7; D unresolved. The germline V gene has CDR1 MNHEY and CDR2 SVGAGI. CDR3 length: 14 amino acids. Trimming left V 0 bases short and J 3 bases short, with 9 bases between. CDR3 DNA: TGTGCCAGCAGTTACTCGACGAACAACTACGAGCAGTACTTC. Its translation is CASSYSTNNYEQYF.

The V call is TRBV5-1, the J call TRBJ2-3; 10 nucleotides align to TRBD1. The trim removed 3 bases at V and 8 bases at J, leaving 12 bases unmatched. The CDR3 is 16 residues long. Germline V lookup: CDR1 SGHRS, CDR2 YFSETQ. In DNA, the CDR3 is TGCGCCAGCAGCTCAGGGACAGGGGCTAATCAGGGTACGCAGTATTTT. It yields the protein CASSSGTGANQGTQYF. The full variable domain, with the rest looked up from reference TRBV5-1 and TRBJ2-3, is KAGVTQTPRYLIKTRGQQVTLSCSPISGHRSVSWYQQTPGQGLQFLFEYFSETQRNKGNFPGRFSGRQFSNSRSEMNVSTLELGDSALYLCASSSGTGANQGTQYFGPGTRLTVL.

This clonotype showed up just a few times. The rearrangement links TRBV7-8 to TRBJ2-5, with 11 bases fitting TRBD1. This CDR3 has 15 amino acids. Losses at the gene ends were 5 bases for V and 4 bases for J; bases not matched to a gene: 6. The germline gives CDR1 SGHVS, CDR2 FQNEAQ. CDR3 residues: CASSTGQGARETQYF. The CDR3 nucleotides are TGTGCCAGCAGCACTGGACAGGGGGCAAGAGAGACCCAGTACTTC.

V is TRBV29-1 and J is TRBJ2-7, with TRBD2 as a possible D gene (6 bases). With 4 bases removed from V and 1 base from J, the gap between germline ends came to 14 bases. The CDR3 has 14 residues. The germline CDR1 and CDR2 sequences are SQVTM and ANQGSEA. The CDR3 DNA reads as TGCAGCGTTGGCGGGGTTATCGGATCCTACGAGCAGTACTTC. Amino acid sequence: CSVGGVIGSYEQYF.

The chain joins TRBV12-3 or TRBV12-4 to TRBJ1-5; D remains ambiguous. The CDR3 runs to 12 residues. V was cut by 4 bases and J by 6 bases, with 7 bases left in between. The CDR3 reads CASSSDGQPQHF. The CDR3 DNA follows: TGTGCCAGCAGTTCCGACGGTCAGCCCCAGCATTTT.